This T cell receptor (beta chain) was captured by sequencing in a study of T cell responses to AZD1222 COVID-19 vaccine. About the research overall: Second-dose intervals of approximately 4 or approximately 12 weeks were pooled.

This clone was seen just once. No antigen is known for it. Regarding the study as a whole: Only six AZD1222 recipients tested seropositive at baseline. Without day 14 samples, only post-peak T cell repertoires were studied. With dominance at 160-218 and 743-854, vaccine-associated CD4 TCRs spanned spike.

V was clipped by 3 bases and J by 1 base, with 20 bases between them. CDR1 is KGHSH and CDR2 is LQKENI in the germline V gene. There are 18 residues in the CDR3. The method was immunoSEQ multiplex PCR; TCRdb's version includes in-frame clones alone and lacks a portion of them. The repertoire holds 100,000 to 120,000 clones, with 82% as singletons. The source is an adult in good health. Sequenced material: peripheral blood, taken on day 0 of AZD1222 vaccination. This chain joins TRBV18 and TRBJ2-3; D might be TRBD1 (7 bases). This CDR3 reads CASSPRSRGAGGTDTQYF. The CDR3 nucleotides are TGTGCCAGCTCACCCAGGTCCAGGGGGGCTGGGGGCACAGATACGCAGTATTTT.